Below are 14 T cell receptor beta chains sequenced from a single sample in a study of monozygotic twins with inflammatory bowel disease. TCRdb reprocessed the 5' RACE reads; each CDR3 protein has one entry and no DNA is given. The sample holds some 170,000 distinct CDR3 sequences. The sequenced material came from blood. Source of these receptors: a human donor with ulcerative colitis or Crohn's disease, or a healthy co-twin of an affected twin (not recorded which).

The J gene is TRBJ2-7, the V gene TRBV19; absent DNA, TCRdb's TRBD1 call cannot be checked. Per the germline V gene, CDR1 is LNHDA and CDR2 is SQIVND (reference sequence). The CDR3 totals 16 residues. CDR3 residues: CASPHQMRTGNYEQYF.

The J gene is TRBJ2-1, the V gene TRBV20-1; TCRdb outputs TRBD1, but without DNA this stays unchecked. CDR1 DFQATT and CDR2 SNEGSKA come from the germline V gene (reference sequence). The CDR3 spans 18 residues. The CDR3 protein is CSARDPSLRDRGLNEQFF.

This chain's CDR3 is CASSPVLQGFNQPQHF. The gene calls are TRBV4-1 and TRBJ1-5; the D gene TCRdb calls, TRBD1, cannot be checked with no DNA. The CDR3 spans 16 residues. The germline gives CDR1 MGHRA, CDR2 YSYEKL.

The CDR3 region is CASSSLVPDDYLRLRF. The chain links TRBV11-2 to TRBJ2-7; TCRdb proposes TRBD2, but this gene call is untestable without DNA. The CDR3 consists of 16 residues. Germline V gene data show CDR1 as SGHAT and CDR2 as FQNNGV. Full variable domain (rest looked up from reference TRBV11-2 and TRBJ2-7): EAGVAQSPRYKIIEKRQSVAFWCNPISGHATLYWYQQILGQGPKLLIQFQNNGVVDDSQLPKDRFSAERLKGVDSTLKIQPAKLEDSAVYLCASSSLVPDDYLRLRFGPGTRLTVT.

CDR3 amino acids: CASSLAGQYNEQFF. The chain links TRBV5-1 to TRBJ2-1. This CDR3 comprises 14 residues. Germline CDR1 reads SGHRS; CDR2 reads YFSETQ.

This sequence joins TRBV12-3 or TRBV12-4 and TRBJ2-6; no DNA is available, so the TRBD1 call from TCRdb remains unchecked. CDR3 length equals 17 residues. The chain's CDR3 is CASSPGQGASGANVLTF.

V usage is TRBV15 and J usage is TRBJ2-7. CDR1 is LNHNV and CDR2 is YYDKDF in the germline V gene (reference sequence). The CDR3 is 15 amino acids. The CDR3 loop is CATSREGAISYEQYF.

The V gene is TRBV27, the J gene TRBJ1-2. Germline CDR1 and CDR2: MNHEY and SMNVEV (reference sequence). The CDR3 is made up of 16 amino acids. The CDR3 loop reads CAGSPSGTTGNYGYTF.

The chain recombines TRBV27 with TRBJ1-1. The CDR3 runs to 14 residues. Germline V lookup: CDR1 MNHEY, CDR2 SMNVEV (reference sequence). The CDR3 region is CASSFRQANTEAFF.

The rearrangement uses TRBV5-1 and TRBJ2-7. Germline V gene sequence: CDR1 SGHRS, CDR2 YFSETQ. This CDR3 spans 13 amino acids. CDR3: CASSGTVSYEQYF.

The rearrangement uses TRBV24-1 and TRBJ1-1; TCRdb's D call, TRBD1, is unchecked because there is no DNA. The CDR3 has 14 residues. CDR1 and CDR2 (germline): KGHDR, SFDVKD. The CDR3 reads CATRDTGGKTEAFF.

The chain links TRBV28 to TRBJ2-1; TCRdb lists TRBD2, though no DNA is available to test this call. The CDR3 length is 16 residues. Germline V gives CDR1 MDHEN, CDR2 SYDVKM. CDR3 residues: CASSKILGGRDNEQFF.

The rearrangement joins TRBV3-1 to TRBJ2-1; TCRdb designates TRBD2, a call that cannot be tested without DNA. Germline CDR1 is LGHDT and CDR2 is YNNKEL (reference sequence). The CDR3 consists of 15 residues. CDR3 sequence reads: CASSQDDRTLGEQFF.

V is TRBV6-1 and J is TRBJ2-2; absent DNA, TCRdb's TRBD1 call cannot be checked. The CDR3 sequence is 15 residues long. The V gene's germline CDR1 is MNHNS and CDR2 SASEGT. This CDR3 is CASSMTGGDTGELFF.